The rows below give T cell receptor beta chains drawn from one sample of a study of blood T cell repertoires in COVID-19. Generated by immunoSEQ multiplex PCR, the TCRdb table keeps only in-frame clones and is missing some. The table includes under 200,000 clones, about 86% detected once. Sequencing was done on a sample of peripheral blood. These receptor sequences come from a man between 45 and 60 years old with active or convalescent COVID-19. The conserved cysteine and the conserved F or W are not part of the CDR3 here.

TRBV5-6	TRBJ1-1	ASSHRGPGTEAF
TRBV24-1	TRBJ2-2	ASRPAGDTGELF
TRBV19	TRBJ2-1	ASTRRGLAGGLVDNEQF
TRBV27	TRBJ2-7	ASSSLRVAVDEQY
TRBV5-5	TRBJ2-5	ASSSTGAVETQY
TRBV27	TRBJ1-5	ASSLRGNQPQH
TRBV18	TRBJ1-5	ASSEVAREVAQH
TRBV29-1	TRBJ2-3	SVGGETGRGTDTQY
TRBV10-3	TRBJ1-1	AITRTGGNTEAF
TRBV20-1	TRBJ2-6	SASDRAGANVLT
TRBV5-1	TRBJ1-4	ASSARQVNEKLF
TRBV6-2/TRBV6-3	TRBJ2-7	ASSSPGQSYEQY
TRBV5-4	TRBJ2-1	ASSLARGGNEQF
TRBV5-8	TRBJ2-3	ASSLQGVGTDTQY
TRBV23-1	TRBJ1-4	ASSQSALDRDSTNEKLF
TRBV11-3	TRBJ2-1	ASSFQTGTSYNEQF
TRBV4-2	TRBJ1-1	ASSQGTGETEAF
TRBV6-5	TRBJ2-1	ASSSGTSGRGEQF
TRBV19	TRBJ2-7	ASRGSAGNRNEQY
TRBV5-1	TRBJ1-4	ASSRWTAEKLF
TRBV2	TRBJ1-1	ASSPGGRGF
TRBV6-2/TRBV6-3	TRBJ2-5	ASSFPLQTPSRETQY
TRBV6-5	TRBJ1-6	ASSYSGSPLH
TRBV12-2	TRBJ2-7	ASRLAGAAAPPGEQY
TRBV7-8	TRBJ1-5	ASSLDRGQPQH
TRBV2	TRBJ1-6	ASSETPNSPLH
TRBV25-1	TRBJ2-2	ASSSRGDVRIWPGELF
TRBV5-1	TRBJ1-2	ASKSQGTNYGYT
TRBV7-9	TRBJ1-2	ASSSDRVGYT
TRBV4-3	TRBJ1-3	ASSQEGGVGNTIY
TRBV4-3	TRBJ2-1	ASSQAPPLAGYGEQF
TRBV9	TRBJ1-1	ASSVGTGQNTEAF
TRBV28	TRBJ1-2	ASSPGQGAYGYT
TRBV7-5	TRBJ2-5	ARSFPPTLTGGEKTQY
TRBV19	TRBJ2-1	ASSIVRQGSLAGGNNEQF
TRBV12-5	TRBJ1-1	ASGLGQGAHTEAF
TRBV18	TRBJ1-2	ASSPRQGAPGYT
TRBV9	TRBJ1-6	ASSSHPQGAGSPLH
TRBV21-1	TRBJ2-6	ASSKFGGEPGANVLT
TRBV6-1	TRBJ2-7	ASSEDTGAYEQY
TRBV9	TRBJ2-1	ASSVDYSGRASEQF